This TCR beta chain was found in a study of T cell clonality in common variable immunodeficiency. Findings and caveats of the study: Compared with controls, CVID subjects had fewer shared TCRbeta clones. Fewer deletions and N-nucleotide insertions were reportedly seen in common variable immunodeficiency TCR beta sequences. CVID subjects showed higher TCRbeta clonality than healthy controls.

The assay was immunoSEQ multiplex PCR, and TCRdb's table has in-frame clones only and misses some. This sample carries about 20,000 clones, none of them present only once. Of note for this clone: Its antigen is unidentified. The sample has other DNA sequences that encode this CDR3 too.

Sequenced input: peripheral blood mononuclear cells. The sequence was obtained from a human donor with common variable immunodeficiency.

CDR3 protein: CASSLGATQYF. The sequenced part of the CDR3 DNA is TGTGCCAGCAGCTTGGGGGCGACG. The J gene is TRBJ2-3, the V gene TRBV7-2, with D maybe TRBD1 (6 bases). The missing CDR3 end, 3 residues past where the read stops, is filled in from the germline J gene. The germline V gene has CDR1 SGHTA and CDR2 FQGNSA. The CDR3 covers 11 residues. Full variable domain (rest looked up from reference TRBV7-2 and TRBJ2-3): GAGVSQSPSNKVTEKGKDVELRCDPISGHTALYWYRQSLGQGLEFLIYFQGNSAPDKSGLPSDRFSAERTGGSVSTLTIQRTQQEDSAVYLCASSLGATQYFGPGTRLTVL.